This T cell receptor beta chain was obtained from a study of vaccination effects on CD4 cells after COVID-19. Antigen-specific CD4+ T cells expanded by the ViraFEST assay with viral peptide pools were then sequenced. Upon completion of around 9 days in culture, CD4+ T cells were isolated. Each participant was administered two doses of either the BNT162b2 or the mRNA-1273 vaccine. On day 3 and again on day 7, half the medium was replaced with IL-2 medium. This CDR3 region has 15 residues. Per germline, CDR1 MNHNS and CDR2 SASEGT. The V segment lost 2 bases and the J segment 2 bases; nucleotides outside the gene matches: 0. Of note for this clone: What it binds is unknown.

Produced via immunoSEQ multiplex PCR; TCRdb's table is partial and in-frame only. Of some 50,000 clones listed, around 74% are singletons. The clonotype originates from a human donor who received a COVID-19 vaccine. The chain combines TRBV6-1 with TRBJ2-1, with 10 bases that match TRBD2. Source: CD4+ T cells from PBMCs cultured with HCoV-OC43 spike peptides, taken after COVID-19 vaccination. The subset here: HCoV-OC43 spike overlapping peptide pool stimulation. As DNA, the CDR3 is TGTGCCAGCAGTGAACTAGCGGGGGCCTACAATGAGCAGTTCTTC. Translated, it gives CASSELAGAYNEQFF.